This T cell receptor beta chain was documented in a study of T-cell memory formation after mild COVID-19. Study results and caveats: Memory cells collected pre-infection included some clones that later responded, suggesting cross-reactive memory joined.

CDR1 SGHDT and CDR2 YYEEEE come from the germline V gene. Between the trimmed V and J ends, which lost 2 bases and 2 bases, there was a span of 10 bases. This CDR3 contains 14 residues. Points on this clonotype: The antigen remains undetermined.

TCRdb re-called the 5' RACE reads through MiXCR, storing one row per CDR3 protein. The table includes over 450,000 distinct CDR3 sequences, just over 20% detected once. The clonotype comes from an adult woman who had mild COVID-19 (a few samples of this study predate the infection). Cell type and time point are not known. The sequenced sample consisted of PBMCs or a T cell subset sorted from them (not recorded which). V is TRBV5-6 and J is TRBJ1-1; D possibly corresponds to TRBD1 (5 bases). The CDR3 sequence is CASSFYRINTEAFF. CDR3 sequence (DNA): TGTGCCAGCAGCTTCTACAGGATAAACACTGAAGCTTTCTTT.